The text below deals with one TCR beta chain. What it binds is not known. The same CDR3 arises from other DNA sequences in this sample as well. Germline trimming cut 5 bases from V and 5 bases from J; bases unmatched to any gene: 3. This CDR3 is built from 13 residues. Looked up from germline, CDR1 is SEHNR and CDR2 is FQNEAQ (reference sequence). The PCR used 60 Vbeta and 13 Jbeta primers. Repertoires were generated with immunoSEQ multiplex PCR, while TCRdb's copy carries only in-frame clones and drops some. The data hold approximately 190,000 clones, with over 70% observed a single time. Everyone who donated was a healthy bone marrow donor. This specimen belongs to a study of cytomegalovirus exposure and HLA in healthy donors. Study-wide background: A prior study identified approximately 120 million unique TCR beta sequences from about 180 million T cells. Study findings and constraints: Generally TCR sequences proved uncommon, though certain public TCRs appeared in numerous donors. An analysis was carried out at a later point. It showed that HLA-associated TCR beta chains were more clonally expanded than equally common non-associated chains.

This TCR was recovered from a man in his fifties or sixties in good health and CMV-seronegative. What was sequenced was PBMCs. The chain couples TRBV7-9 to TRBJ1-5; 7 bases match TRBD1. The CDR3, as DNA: TGTGCCAGCAGCCCTACAGGGGATCAGCCCCAGCATTTT. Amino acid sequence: CASSPTGDQPQHF.